This T cell receptor (beta chain) was sequenced for a study of blood T cell repertoires in COVID-19. The overall study: PBMCs, B-cell-depleted T cells, or T cells provided the cDNA or gDNA that made up the material.

V was pared by 2 bases and J by 10 bases, with 0 bases of the junction left unmatched. The germline V gene encodes CDR1 MDHEN and CDR2 SYDVKM. This CDR3 has 11 residues. Method: immunoSEQ multiplex PCR; TCRdb's copy keeps in-frame clones and lacks some. The sample has tens of thousands of clones; about three quarters are singletons. This TCR was sampled from a man between 65 and 79 years old with active or convalescent COVID-19. The rearrangement joins TRBV28 to TRBJ1-1; 8 bases fit TRBD1. Sequenced material: peripheral blood. This chain's CDR3 is CASSLGQGAFF. CDR3 nucleotides: TGTGCCAGCAGTTTAGGACAGGGAGCTTTCTTT.